Following are 2 T cell receptor beta chains from one sample sequenced in a study of neurological immune-mediated disorders. TCRdb ran MiXCR on the 5' RACE reads and lists one entry per CDR3 protein. The sample lists some 66,000 distinct CDR3 sequences, almost 3.5% seen once, with over 3.5% in the top ten. The sequenced sample consisted of PBMCs. Every receptor here comes from a man aged 35 to 55 with multiple sclerosis.

With regard to this clonotype: A much larger clone lies a single base off, so this may be a read error. The chain uses TRBV7-2 and TRBJ2-2; D remains ambiguous. Germline lookup yields CDR1 SGHTA and CDR2 FQGNSA. CDR3 length: 14 amino acids. Deletions cut 3 bases from V and 3 bases from J, with 8 bases between. The CDR3 nucleotides are TGTGCCAGCAGCTTCATGGAGTACACCGGGGAGCTGTTTTTT. This encodes CASSFMEYTGELFF.

This clonotype was picked up many times. The J gene is TRBJ1-1, the V gene TRBV12-3 or TRBV12-4; D gene uncertain. This CDR3 has 14 amino acids. V was shortened by 3 bases and J by 6 bases, with 14 bases between the two germline ends. The CDR3, as DNA: TGTGCCAGCAGTTTGCACGACTCCGAAGCTGAAGCTTTCTTT. Its translation: CASSLHDSEAEAFF.